Following are 9 T cell receptor beta chains from one sample sequenced in a study of blood T cell repertoires in COVID-19. Clones were sequenced by immunoSEQ multiplex PCR, and TCRdb holds only the in-frame ones, with some missing. Of about 250,000 clones in the sample, about 83% were seen once. Input material: peripheral blood. These receptors all come from a man in his forties with active or convalescent COVID-19.

Concerning this clone: Other DNA sequences in this specimen translate into the identical CDR3. This sequence joins TRBV19 and TRBJ1-1; D is uncertain. Between the trimmed V and J ends, which lost 6 bases and 1 base, there was a span of 6 bases. The CDR3 spans 12 residues. Germline V gives CDR1 LNHDA, CDR2 SQIVND (reference sequence). The CDR3 loop reads CASSYRNTEAFF. CDR3 bases: TGTGCCAGTAGCTACAGGAACACTGAAGCTTTCTTT.

The chain joins TRBV10-3 to TRBJ1-2, with 10 bases matching TRBD1. The V and J ends lost 8 bases and 5 bases, in that order; junction bases with no gene match: 2. CDR1 is ENHRY, CDR2 SYGVKD, per germline. The CDR3 loop spans 12 amino acids. CDR3 sequence reads: CAIWGQGYGYTF. For the CDR3, the DNA is TGTGCCATCTGGGGACAGGGGTATGGCTACACCTTC.

This chain uses TRBV5-4 with TRBJ1-3; D is unclear. The CDR3 contains 15 residues. The V and J ends lost 0 bases and 2 bases respectively, with 9 bases between them. Germline lookup yields CDR1 SGHNT and CDR2 YYREEE (reference sequence). The CDR3 sequence is CASSLVADTGNTIYF. The CDR3 nucleotides are TGTGCCAGCAGCTTGGTGGCTGATACTGGAAACACCATATATTTT.

The chain has TRBV29-1 and TRBJ1-2, with 9 bases aligning to TRBD1. The germline V gene has CDR1 SQVTM and CDR2 ANQGSEA. The CDR3 has 11 residues. The trim removed 7 bases at V and 4 bases at J, leaving 1 base unmatched. This CDR3 reads CSGQGVYGYTF. Here the CDR3 DNA reads TGCAGCGGACAGGGGGTCTATGGCTACACCTTC.

This chain connects TRBV9 to TRBJ2-2; 9 bases are a match to TRBD1. The germline V gene has CDR1 SGDLS and CDR2 YYNGEE. This CDR3 has 16 amino acids. The V gene end was trimmed by 3 bases and the J gene end by 5 bases; junction bases not matched to a gene: 8. The CDR3 DNA follows: TGTGCCAGCAGCGGCCCGGGACAGGGCCGAACCGGGGAGCTGTTTTTT. Translated: CASSGPGQGRTGELFF.

This chain joins TRBV3-1 (or the pseudogene TRBV3-2) and TRBJ2-3, with TRBD2 identical over 11 bases. V dropped 4 bases and J dropped 8; count of bases not matched to a gene: 20. The CDR3 is 19 residues long. Germline V gives CDR1 LGHDT, CDR2 YNNKEL (reference sequence). The CDR3 DNA reads as TGTGCCAGCAGCCCAATGACTAGCGGGGCCCCCGCGGCATCAGGTACGCAGTATTTT. As protein: CASSPMTSGAPAASGTQYF.

The chain employs TRBV30 and TRBJ1-1, with D maybe TRBD1 (6 bases). The CDR3 loop spans 13 amino acids. V was trimmed by 8 bases and J by 4 bases, leaving 17 bases between them. Per germline, CDR1 GTSNPN and CDR2 SVGIG (reference sequence). The CDR3 nucleotides are TGTGCCAGCACCAGGGGATGGGGCACTGAAGCTTTCTTT. The encoded protein is CASTRGWGTEAFF.

The rearrangement links TRBV29-1 to TRBJ2-7; 13 bases are shared with TRBD2. The germline V gene encodes CDR1 SQVTM and CDR2 ANQGSEA. This CDR3 has 12 residues. The junction had 7 bases not matched to a gene; V was cut back by 5 bases and J by 12 bases. The CDR3 sequence: CSVRTSGSEWYF. The CDR3 DNA reads TGCAGCGTTCGGACTAGCGGGAGCGAATGGTACTTC.

V is TRBV30 and J is TRBJ2-6, with 10 bases fitting TRBD2. CDR3 length: 18 residues. V trimming: 2 bases; J trimming: 3 bases; junction bases outside the gene matches: 10. CDR1 GTSNPN and CDR2 SVGIG come from the germline V gene (reference sequence). CDR3 nucleotides: TGTGCCTGGAGTAGCACTAGCGGGACATCTGTTGGGGCCAACGTCCTGACTTTC. This codes for CAWSSTSGTSVGANVLTF.